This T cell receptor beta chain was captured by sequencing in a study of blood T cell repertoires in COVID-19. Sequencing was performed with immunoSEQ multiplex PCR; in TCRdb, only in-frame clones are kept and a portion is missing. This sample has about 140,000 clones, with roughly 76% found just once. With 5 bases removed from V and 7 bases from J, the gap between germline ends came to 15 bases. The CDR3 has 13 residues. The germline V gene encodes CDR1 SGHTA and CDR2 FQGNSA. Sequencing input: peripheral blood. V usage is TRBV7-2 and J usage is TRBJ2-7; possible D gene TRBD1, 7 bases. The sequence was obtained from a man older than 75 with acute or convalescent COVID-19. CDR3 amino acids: CASSSTGAGEQYF. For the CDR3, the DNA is TGTGCCAGCAGCAGTACAGGGGCGGGGGAGCAGTACTTC.